This TCR beta chain is from a study of T cell responses to AZD1222 COVID-19 vaccine. Study outcomes and limitations: Most donors were white British, females outnumbered males, and clonal diversity was possibly underestimated.

The V end lost 0 bases, the J end lost 3 bases, and 10 bases lay between the germline ends. In germline, CDR1 is SGHRS, CDR2 YFSETQ. This CDR3 comprises 14 residues. The protocol was immunoSEQ multiplex PCR, while the TCRdb copy is restricted to in-frame clones and leaves out a portion. This table has more than 110,000 clones, around 93% appearing once. In the case of this clone: Its specificity is not known.

This material consisted of peripheral blood, taken on day 0 of AZD1222 vaccination. The chain combines TRBV5-1 with TRBJ2-7; D may be TRBD2 (7 bases). The clonotype was recovered from an adult in good health. CDR3 sequence: CASSLGGGGYEQYF. The CDR3 DNA reads as TGCGCCAGCAGCTTGGGCGGGGGCGGCTACGAGCAGTACTTC.